This TCR beta chain was sequenced for a study of cytomegalovirus exposure and HLA in healthy donors. Vbeta (60) and Jbeta (13) primers were used in the PCR. Per the original data handling: In a later analysis, of about 80 million unique beta chains, around 11 million appeared in at least two donors. Clones were sequenced by immunoSEQ multiplex PCR, and TCRdb holds only the in-frame ones, with some missing. V, J and clone size derive from that table, while D and trimming were established from the DNA sequence. Here the sample spans about 160,000 clones, about 85% being singletons. Findings of the study overall: Whilst most TCR sequences proved rare, a subset of public TCRs occurred across many donors.

As for this clone: What it recognizes is unknown.

The germline CDR1 and CDR2 sequences are MNHEY and SVGAGI. This CDR3 comprises 16 residues. V gave up 0 bases and J gave up 6 bases, with 12 bases separating them. The origin of this receptor is a man aged 18-30 years in good health and CMV-seropositive. The V and J genes are TRBV6-5 and TRBJ1-6; D remains ambiguous. Sequenced sample: PBMCs. The chain's CDR3 is CASSYSNSGFNSPLHF. The CDR3 DNA follows: TGTGCCAGCAGTTACTCGAACAGCGGGTTTAATTCACCCCTCCACTTT.